A single sample gave rise to the 27 T cell receptor beta chains below, sequenced in a study of shared clonotypes between healthy human individuals (TCRdb year 2020). The receptor library was made with the immunoSEQ multiplex PCR assay. In TCRdb, the immuneACCESS table is reduced to in-frame sequences with V and J assigned. These tables do not hold every clone; where another copy was compared, an unresolved V gene accounts for under half, and the others remain unexplained. The sample table holds fewer than 600,000 clones, of which about four fifths were seen once. Approximately 13% of the sample is held by the ten biggest clonotypes. The specimen sequenced was PBMCs. The receptors shown here come from a woman between 40 and 50 years old in good health. Some clones in this sample may be carry-over from other donors' samples.

The chain couples TRBV27 to TRBJ2-7; TRBD1 aligns across 7 bases. Germline values: CDR1 MNHEY, CDR2 SMNVEV (reference sequence). Losses at the gene ends were 2 bases for V and 2 bases for J; bases not matched to a gene: 0. The length of the CDR3 is 13 residues. This chain's CDR3 is CASSLDRAYEQYF. CDR3 coding DNA: TGTGCCAGCAGTTTAGACAGGGCCTACGAGCAGTACTTC.

This sequence joins TRBV7-8 and TRBJ2-3; possible D gene TRBD1, 6 bases. Trimming shortened V by 4 bases and J by 8 bases, and 16 bases separated the two germline ends. Germline lookup yields CDR1 SGHVS and CDR2 FQNEAQ. The CDR3 consists of 14 residues. CDR3 coding DNA: TGTGCCAGCAGCTACTCGGGACAACCAGTTACGCAGTATTTT. Its translation: CASSYSGQPVTQYF.

The rearrangement links TRBV2 to TRBJ1-3, with D possibly matching TRBD1 (5 bases). CDR3 length equals 16 residues. Germline V CDR1 and CDR2: SNHLY, FYNNEI. V lost 5 bases to trimming and J lost 1 base, with 15 bases between them. The CDR3 DNA sequence: TGTGCCAGCAGTACTATGGGACGGAGATCTGGAAACACCATATATTTT. The encoded protein is CASSTMGRRSGNTIYF. Based on the CDR3 plus reference TRBV2 and TRBJ1-3, the full variable domain is EPEVTQTPSHQVTQMGQEVILRCVPISNHLYFYWYRQILGQKVEFLVSFYNNEISEKSEIFDDQFSVERPDGSNFTLKIRSTKLEDSAMYFCASSTMGRRSGNTIYFGEGSWLTVV.

Here the CDR3 DNA reads TGCGCCAGCAGCCAGGCCTTCGATATCTCTGGAAACACCATATATTTT. Translating it yields CASSQAFDISGNTIYF. This chain uses TRBV4-3 with TRBJ1-3; D ambiguous. From germline, CDR1 is LGHNA and CDR2 YSLEER. The CDR3 contains 16 residues. Trimming left V 3 bases short and J 0 bases short, with 12 bases between.

This clone came up a few times. The gene calls are TRBV28 and TRBJ1-2; 7 bases line up with TRBD1. The CDR3 runs 15 residues. Germline V gives CDR1 MDHEN, CDR2 SYDVKM. V lost 5 bases, J lost 5 bases, and 11 bases stayed unmatched. The CDR3 protein is CASSPHPRTGYGYTF. The DNA of the CDR3 is TGTGCCAGCAGTCCCCACCCCCGGACAGGATATGGCTACACCTTC.

The chain employs TRBV18 and TRBJ2-6; D uncertain. The CDR3 sequence is 15 residues long. CDR1 KGHSH and CDR2 LQKENI come from the germline V gene. V was shortened by 2 bases and J by 2 bases, with 7 bases between the two germline ends. In nucleotides, the CDR3 is TGTGCCAGCTCACCAATAGCAACTGGGGCCAACGTCCTGACTTTC. Encoded protein: CASSPIATGANVLTF.

The rearrangement uses TRBV5-4 and TRBJ2-2; 9 positions match TRBD1. CDR1 SGHNT and CDR2 YYREEE come from the germline V gene (reference sequence). The CDR3 extends over 16 amino acids. V lost 4 bases to trimming and J lost 6 bases; unmatched junction nucleotides: 10. The CDR3 nucleotides are TGTGCCAGCAGCGTCGGACAGGGGCGGCTGGCCGGGGAGCTGTTTTTT. Encoded protein: CASSVGQGRLAGELFF.

For the CDR3, the DNA is TGCGCCAGCAGCTTGGTGTCCCTAGCGGGGCAAGGGGTCACCGGGGAGCTGTTTTTT. The encoded protein is CASSLVSLAGQGVTGELFF. The V and J genes are TRBV5-1 and TRBJ2-2; TRBD2 agrees at 9 bases. The trim removed 0 bases at V and 4 bases at J, leaving 13 bases unmatched. The germline CDR1 and CDR2 sequences are SGHRS and YFSETQ. The CDR3 has 19 residues.

Of note for this clone: Other DNA sequences in the same sample also yield this CDR3. The V and J genes are TRBV30 and TRBJ1-1; D remains unclear. V shed 0 bases and J shed 11 bases, with 13 bases lying between them. CDR1 is GTSNPN and CDR2 is SVGIG in the germline V gene (reference sequence). There are 12 residues in the CDR3. CDR3 amino acids: CAWSVGQTGAFF. The CDR3 nucleotides read TGTGCCTGGAGTGTAGGGCAGACCGGGGCTTTCTTT.

This clone was seen once. The chain recombines TRBV19 with TRBJ2-5, with 11 bases identical to TRBD2. The CDR3 sequence is 17 residues long. Germline V gene data show CDR1 as LNHDA and CDR2 as SQIVND (reference sequence). V shed 3 bases and J 5 bases; nucleotides not matched to a gene: 11. The CDR3 protein is CASSIRTSGRSLETQYF. DNA of the CDR3: TGTGCCAGTAGTATCCGGACTAGCGGGCGCTCACTGGAGACCCAGTACTTC.

The CDR3, as DNA: TGTGCCAGCAGCTTAGCGATCAATGAGCAGTTCTTC. Protein sequence: CASSLAINEQFF. The chain links TRBV7-2 to TRBJ2-1, with unresolved D. CDR3 length: 12 amino acids. Germline CDR1 reads SGHTA; CDR2 reads FQGNSA. V was cut by 0 bases and J by 6 bases, with 3 bases left in between. Drawing the rest from reference TRBV7-2 and TRBJ2-1, the complete variable domain is GAGVSQSPSNKVTEKGKDVELRCDPISGHTALYWYRQSLGQGLEFLIYFQGNSAPDKSGLPSDRFSAERTGGSVSTLTIQRTQQEDSAVYLCASSLAINEQFFGPGTRLTVL.

V is TRBV28 and J is TRBJ1-5, with a tentative D call TRBD1 (6 bases). V lost 3 bases and J 1 base, leaving 10 bases between the germline ends. This CDR3 is 15 amino acids long. Germline-derived CDR1 and CDR2 are MDHEN and SYDVKM. The CDR3 reads CASSFGDKSNQPQHF. For the CDR3, the DNA is TGTGCCAGCAGTTTTGGGGACAAAAGCAATCAGCCCCAGCATTTT.

The J gene is TRBJ1-4, the V gene TRBV7-2; 8 bases are shared with TRBD1. This CDR3 is 16 amino acids long. Losses at the gene ends were 4 bases for V and 7 bases for J; bases not matched to a gene: 11. Germline values: CDR1 SGHTA, CDR2 FQGNSA. CDR3 DNA: TGTGCCAGCAGCTCCGCACGACAGGGGCGGTCTGAAAAACTGTTTTTT. Its translation: CASSSARQGRSEKLFF.

In this sample, this clone turned up a few times. Other DNA sequences in the sample encode the same CDR3. The gene calls are TRBV19 and TRBJ2-7; weak D call: TRBD1 (6 bases). This CDR3 spans 12 amino acids. The ends were cut back, 10 bases at V and 1 base at J, with 11 bases in the middle. The germline gives CDR1 LNHDA, CDR2 SQIVND (reference sequence). CDR3 region: CATSTGSYEQYF. The CDR3 DNA reads TGTGCCACCTCGACAGGATCCTACGAGCAGTACTTC.

The chain links TRBV7-2 to TRBJ2-3, with D possibly matching TRBD2 (6 bases). The V end lost 5 bases, the J end lost 1 base, and 22 bases lay between the germline ends. The CDR3 spans 18 residues. Germline CDR1 SGHTA, CDR2 FQGNSA. CDR3 nucleotide sequence: TGTGCCAGCAGCCTGTCCCGCCGTGGAGGGCTACGCACAGATACGCAGTATTTT. Protein sequence: CASSLSRRGGLRTDTQYF.

The chain is built from TRBV29-1 and TRBJ1-2; 8 nucleotides match TRBD1. CDR1 is SQVTM and CDR2 is ANQGSEA in the germline V gene. Germline trimming cut 6 bases from V and 8 bases from J; bases unmatched to any gene: 11. The CDR3 is 13 amino acids. The CDR3 nucleotides read TGCAGCGTAGATAAACAGGGGGTGAAAGGCTACACCTTC. Encoded protein: CSVDKQGVKGYTF.

This clone was observed a handful of times. The chain is built from TRBV7-9 and TRBJ2-2; 8 bases line up with TRBD2. The CDR3 contains 17 residues. With V trimmed by 0 bases and J by 2 bases, 5 bases remained unmatched. Germline loops: CDR1 SEHNR, CDR2 FQNEAQ (reference sequence). The CDR3 nucleotides read TGTGCCAGCAGCTTAGCGGGGCTAGCGGGTAACACCGGGGAGCTGTTTTTT. Its translation is CASSLAGLAGNTGELFF.

The gene calls are TRBV25-1 and TRBJ2-6; 7 bases are a match to TRBD1. The CDR3 runs 17 residues. Unmatched junction bases numbered 10, after V lost 4 bases and J lost 4 bases. Germline lookup yields CDR1 MGHDK and CDR2 SYGVNS. The CDR3 sequence is CASSGYTGVWGANVLTF. DNA of the CDR3: TGTGCCAGCAGTGGATACACAGGGGTTTGGGGGGCCAACGTCCTGACTTTC.

V is TRBV5-1 and J is TRBJ2-3; D ambiguous. Deletions cut 4 bases from V and 4 bases from J, with 16 bases between. The CDR3 totals 15 residues. Germline V lookup: CDR1 SGHRS, CDR2 YFSETQ. The CDR3 DNA is TGCGCCAGCAGCCTTCTCGCCGGCGCGTCAGATACGCAGTATTTT. Protein product: CASSLLAGASDTQYF.

CDR3 coding DNA: TGTGCCAGCAGATACTCTGGGGCCAACGTCCTGACTTTC. This gives the protein CASRYSGANVLTF. The V call is TRBV27, the J call TRBJ2-6; D is ambiguous. This CDR3 region has 13 residues. CDR1 MNHEY and CDR2 SMNVEV come from the germline V gene (reference sequence). Trimming cost V 6 bases and J 0 bases, with 3 bases left between them.

This chain links TRBV7-8 with TRBJ1-1; 7 bases map to TRBD1. Germline V gives CDR1 SGHVS, CDR2 FQNEAQ. The CDR3 has 16 residues. The junction had 17 bases not matched to a gene; V was cut back by 2 bases and J by 11 bases. CDR3 in DNA: TGTGCCAGCAGCTTAACCGGATCTAGGGGGCGTTTGGTTGCTTTCTTT. Translation: CASSLTGSRGRLVAFF.

V usage is TRBV7-3 and J usage is TRBJ1-2; maybe TRBD1 (5 bases). The ends were cut back, 0 bases at V and 7 bases at J, with 12 bases in the middle. CDR3 length equals 14 residues. Per germline, CDR1 SGHTA and CDR2 FQGTGA. The CDR3 DNA follows: TGTGCCAGCAGCTTAACGAGGGACTACTCTGGCTACACCTTC. It encodes CASSLTRDYSGYTF. The whole variable domain, remainder taken from reference TRBV7-3 and TRBJ1-2, is GAGVSQTPSNKVTEKGKYVELRCDPISGHTALYWYRQSLGQGPEFLIYFQGTGAADDSGLPNDRFFAVRPEGSVSTLKIQRTERGDSAVYLCASSLTRDYSGYTFGSGTRLTVV.

The genes are TRBV6-5 and TRBJ2-5, with 7 bases that match TRBD1. In germline, CDR1 is MNHEY, CDR2 SVGAGI. The CDR3 sequence is 16 residues long. Trimming took 4 bases from V and 5 from J; bases not matched to a gene: 13. The CDR3 coding sequence is TGTGCCAGCAGTTCCCTAAAGGGGACAGCTTTGGAGACCCAGTACTTC. Translating it yields CASSSLKGTALETQYF.

The chain employs TRBV12-5 and TRBJ1-2; D perhaps matches TRBD1 (5 bases). Trimming pared 6 bases from V and 7 bases from J, leaving 12 bases between. This CDR3 is built from 12 residues. CDR1 and CDR2 from the germline V gene are LGHNT and FRNRAP. The DNA for the CDR3 is TGTGCTAGTGGGCAGGGTTTCGCTGGCTACACCTTC. Its protein product is CASGQGFAGYTF. Full variable domain (missing parts from reference TRBV12-5 and TRBJ1-2): DARVTQTPRHKVTEMGQEVTMRCQPILGHNTVFWYRQTMMQGLELLAYFRNRAPLDDSGMPKDRFSAEMPDATLATLKIQPSEPRDSAVYFCASGQGFAGYTFGSGTRLTVV.

The CDR3 reads CASSVGGRATDTQYF. CDR3 sequence (DNA): TGTGCCAGCAGCGTGGGCGGAAGGGCCACAGATACGCAGTATTTT. The V gene is TRBV9, the J gene TRBJ2-3; D is undetermined. Trimming took off 2 bases at V and 2 bases at J, with 12 bases between the two ends. The CDR3 sequence is 15 residues long. Germline assignment: CDR1 SGDLS and CDR2 YYNGEE.

The V call is TRBV7-3, the J call TRBJ2-7; 7 bases are shared with TRBD2. The trim removed 5 bases at V and 2 bases at J, leaving 9 bases unmatched. In germline, CDR1 is SGHTA, CDR2 FQGTGA. The CDR3 contains 15 residues. The CDR3 is CASSRGSSGAYEQYF. In DNA form, the CDR3 reads TGTGCCAGCAGCCGGGGGTCTAGCGGAGCCTACGAGCAGTACTTC. The variable domain in full, completed from reference TRBV7-3 and TRBJ2-7, reads GAGVSQTPSNKVTEKGKYVELRCDPISGHTALYWYRQSLGQGPEFLIYFQGTGAADDSGLPNDRFFAVRPEGSVSTLKIQRTERGDSAVYLCASSRGSSGAYEQYFGPGTRLTVT.

On this clone: Other DNA sequences of this sample code for an identical CDR3. The gene calls are TRBV7-9 and TRBJ1-2; D uncertain. Trimming cost V 5 bases and J 2 bases, with 6 bases left between them. Germline CDR1 and CDR2: SEHNR and FQNEAQ (reference sequence). The CDR3 contains 12 residues. This CDR3 reads CASSGSNYGYTF. The CDR3 DNA is TGTGCCAGCAGCGGATCCAACTATGGCTACACCTTC.